This TCR beta chain came from a study of Graves' ophthalmopathy and Graves' hyperthyroidism. Study overall: Peripheral blood sampling preceded any treatment and occurred at initial diagnosis. Overall study findings and caveats: Most expanded thyroid clonotypes above 0.001 frequency also appeared in blood.

PBMCs stemmed from 7.5 to 10 ml of fresh peripheral blood. The study amplified TCR beta CDR3 regions using RNA transcripts. RT-PCR with HTBI primers came first, then second-round multiplex PCR. MiXCR, run by TCRdb on the multiplex PCR reads, gives a single entry per CDR3 protein. The repertoire holds about 660,000 distinct CDR3 sequences, with about 41% as singletons. In regard to this clonotype: Its antigen is undetermined.

This CDR3 comprises 17 residues. V was clipped by 5 bases and J by 2 bases; unmatched bases: 13. From germline, CDR1 is ENHRY and CDR2 SYGVKD. Sample: peripheral blood. The clonotype comes from an adult man with Graves' ophthalmopathy. The chain uses TRBV10-3 and TRBJ2-5, with 8 bases fitting TRBD1. Here the CDR3 DNA reads TGTGCCATCAGTAAAAGCAGGGGGCCACGAGGACAAGAGACCCAGTACTTC. It yields the protein CAISKSRGPRGQETQYF.